These 32 T cell receptor beta chains came from one sample sequenced in a study of T cell repertoires in cytomegalovirus infection. One entry per CDR3 protein, called by TCRdb with MiXCR from the reads. This sample yields 680,000 or so distinct CDR3 sequences, of which approximately 34% are seen a single time; 2.8% belongs to the top ten. Sequencing was done on a sample of PBMCs. The receptors were gathered from a human donor in good health (CMV status not recorded). Some clones in this sample may be carry-over from other donors' samples.

The genes are TRBV15 and TRBJ2-5; D gene uncertain. The length of the CDR3 is 13 residues. The V gene's germline CDR1 is LNHNV and CDR2 YYDKDF (reference sequence). The V and J ends lost 4 bases and 1 base respectively, with 7 bases between them. Here the CDR3 reads CATSMGSQETQYF. CDR3 DNA: TGTGCCACCAGCATGGGCTCCCAAGAGACCCAGTACTTC.

In the case of this clonotype: One junction end does not reproduce the germline sequence, and a read error may be involved. V and J are TRBV28 and TRBJ1-1; TRBD1 is a possible D gene (6 bases). The CDR3 runs 15 residues. CDR1 and CDR2 from the germline V gene are MDHEN and SYDVKM. CDR3 loop: CASSPIEGGDTEDFF. CDR3 nucleotides: TGTGCCAGCAGTCCCATCGAGGGGGGGGACACTGAAGATTTCTTT.

The genes are TRBV5-6 and TRBJ1-1; possible D gene TRBD1, 5 bases. The CDR3 runs 17 residues. CDR1 SGHDT and CDR2 YYEEEE come from the germline V gene. The germline V and J ends were trimmed by 0 bases and 0 bases, with 15 bases remaining between them. CDR3: CASSLALGGTLNTEAFF. Written as DNA, the CDR3 is TGTGCCAGCAGCTTGGCGTTGGGGGGAACATTGAACACTGAAGCTTTCTTT.

CDR3 sequence (DNA): TGTGCCAGCAGGGACGAATTCGCCGGGGAGCTGTTTTTT. This gives the protein CASRDEFAGELFF. This chain connects TRBV2 to TRBJ2-2; no reliable D call. Trimming removed 6 bases from V and 6 bases from J, with 11 bases in between. The CDR3 has 13 amino acids. Per the germline V gene, CDR1 is SNHLY and CDR2 is FYNNEI.

This clonotype was seen more than once but under ten times. This sequence joins TRBV12-3 or TRBV12-4 and TRBJ2-7; D might be TRBD2 (5 bases). The CDR3 extends over 12 amino acids. Trimming left V 3 bases short and J 6 bases short, with 9 bases between. The CDR3 spells CASSFVRVEQYF. Written as DNA, the CDR3 is TGTGCCAGCAGTTTCGTGAGGGTCGAGCAGTACTTC.

V is TRBV7-2 and J is TRBJ1-5; possible D gene TRBD1, 6 bases. Germline CDR1 SGHTA, CDR2 FQGNSA. Between the trimmed V and J ends, which lost 4 bases and 5 bases, there was a span of 15 bases. This CDR3 region has 15 residues. CDR3 nucleotides: TGTGCCAGCAGCTCTGATGGGGGGGCCTATCAGCCCCAGCATTTT. It is translated as CASSSDGGAYQPQHF.

About this clonotype: A much larger clone lies a single base off, so this may be a read error. V is TRBV28 and J is TRBJ2-1, with no clear D. Germline values: CDR1 MDHEN, CDR2 SYDVKM. The CDR3 sequence is 13 residues long. The CDR3 loop reads CASNPPSYKEQFF. In DNA form, the CDR3 reads TGTGCCAGCAACCCACCCTCCTACAAGGAGCAGTTCTTC.

This clonotype has just a few counts. V usage is TRBV28 and J usage is TRBJ1-1; 12 bases fit TRBD1. V lost 5 bases to trimming and J lost 7 bases; unmatched junction nucleotides: 11. Germline lookup yields CDR1 MDHEN and CDR2 SYDVKM. This CDR3 contains 16 residues. CDR3 region: CASSNLRGQGAHEAFF. In DNA form, the CDR3 reads TGTGCCAGCAGTAACCTGAGGGGACAGGGGGCTCATGAAGCTTTCTTT.

This clonotype was seen at least ten times. The chain recombines TRBV7-2 with TRBJ2-3; 11 bases agree with TRBD2. This CDR3 is built from 16 residues. The V segment lost 4 bases and the J segment 2 bases; nucleotides outside the gene matches: 5. The germline gives CDR1 SGHTA, CDR2 FQGNSA. The CDR3 sequence is CASSSRLAGNTDTQYF. The CDR3, as DNA: TGTGCCAGCAGCTCCCGACTAGCGGGGAACACAGATACGCAGTATTTT.

This clonotype came up a few times. The CDR3 coding sequence is TGTGCCAGCAGTCCTCGGACAGGCCCTACGGCCATTCAGTACTTC. Amino acid sequence: CASSPRTGPTAIQYF. The chain employs TRBV28 and TRBJ2-4; 7 bases fit TRBD1. The V and J ends lost 5 bases and 9 bases, in that order; junction bases with no gene match: 13. The V gene's germline CDR1 is MDHEN and CDR2 SYDVKM. The CDR3 has 15 amino acids.

V gene TRBV27 combines with J gene TRBJ2-3; D not resolved. Trimming stripped 5 bases from V and 6 bases from J, with 15 bases between. The CDR3 totals 14 residues. Germline loops: CDR1 MNHEY, CDR2 SMNVEV (reference sequence). The CDR3 nucleotides read TGTGCCAGCAGTACACCATCAACCTGGGATACGCAGTATTTT. Amino acid sequence: CASSTPSTWDTQYF.

There are many counts of this clonotype. V and J are TRBV28 and TRBJ1-5, with D hard to call. Germline CDR1 is MDHEN and CDR2 is SYDVKM. This CDR3 comprises 16 residues. V lost 7 bases and J 4 bases, leaving 20 bases between the germline ends. CDR3 region: CASTPKRVNRNQPQHF. The DNA of the CDR3 is TGTGCCAGCACTCCTAAGAGGGTGAATCGAAATCAGCCCCAGCATTTT. The full variable domain, with the rest looked up from reference TRBV28 and TRBJ1-5, is DVKVTQSSRYLVKRTGEKVFLECVQDMDHENMFWYRQDPGLGLRLIYFSYDVKMKEKGDIPEGYSVSREKKERFSLILESASTNQTSMYLCASTPKRVNRNQPQHFGDGTRLSIL.

The V gene is TRBV4-1, the J gene TRBJ1-2; 8 bases are a match to TRBD1. The CDR3 has 16 residues. V gave up 4 bases and J gave up 4 bases; unmatched junction bases: 11. Germline loops: CDR1 MGHRA, CDR2 YSYEKL. The CDR3 spells CASSPQGVGGGYGYTF. The DNA of the CDR3 is TGCGCCAGCAGCCCACAGGGGGTCGGGGGTGGCTATGGCTACACCTTC.

Remarks on this clonotype: The junction and the germline gene differ at one end; a read error may be behind it. The V call is TRBV27, the J call TRBJ1-2, with D uncertain. CDR3 length: 15 residues. CDR1 and CDR2 (germline): MNHEY, SMNVEV (reference sequence). Here the CDR3 DNA reads TGTGCCAGAAGTTTAAGGCCAGGAGATCACTATGGCTACACCTTC. Translation: CARSLRPGDHYGYTF.

This clonotype was counted only a few times. The J gene is TRBJ1-3, the V gene TRBV6-6, with D possibly being TRBD1 (5 bases). Germline CDR1 reads MNHNY; CDR2 reads SVGAGI (reference sequence). This CDR3 is built from 14 residues. Trimming stripped 7 bases from V and 3 bases from J, with 13 bases between. The CDR3 loop reads CASTPQGVGNTIYF. CDR3 DNA sequence: TGTGCCAGCACCCCTCAGGGAGTTGGAAACACCATATATTTT.

This clonotype was counted a few times. The chain has TRBV3-1 and TRBJ2-1, with 9 bases matching TRBD2. This CDR3 region has 17 residues. The V gene end was trimmed by 4 bases and the J gene end by 2 bases; junction bases not matched to a gene: 9. Germline V gene data show CDR1 as LGHDT and CDR2 as YNNKEL (reference sequence). CDR3 coding DNA: TGTGCCAGCAGCCCAAGTCCGACTAGCGGAGCCTACAATGAGCAGTTCTTC. It yields the protein CASSPSPTSGAYNEQFF.

The chain is built from TRBV6-8 and TRBJ1-1; possibly TRBD1 for D (5 bases). The V gene lost 10 bases and the J gene lost 0 bases, with 21 bases spanning the gap. The CDR3 contains 16 residues. Germline CDR1 is MNHGY and CDR2 is SAAAGT. CDR3 nucleotides: TGTGCCACCTCGGGGGGTTTAAAGCCGATGAACACTGAAGCTTTCTTT. Its translation: CATSGGLKPMNTEAFF.

The chain employs TRBV10-3 and TRBJ1-5; tentative D call: TRBD1 (6 bases). Per germline, CDR1 ENHRY and CDR2 SYGVKD. The CDR3 runs to 13 residues. Trimming removed 5 bases from V and 7 bases from J, with 12 bases in between. CDR3 region: CAISTTGLQPQHF. The CDR3 bases are TGTGCCATCAGTACAACAGGGTTACAGCCCCAGCATTTT.

This clonotype was recorded a few times. This chain joins TRBV4-2 and TRBJ2-1; 10 positions match TRBD2. CDR3 length: 18 residues. Trimming at V came to 4 bases and at J to 4 bases, leaving 13 bases not matched to a gene. CDR1 is LGHNA and CDR2 is YNFKEQ in the germline V gene. In DNA form, the CDR3 reads TGTGCCAGCAGCCCCGAGGTCGTACTAGCGGGACGTTACAATGAGCAGTTCTTC. Translation: CASSPEVVLAGRYNEQFF.

The table lists this clonotype with many counts. The rearrangement links TRBV7-3 to TRBJ2-1; perhaps TRBD1 as D (5 bases). The CDR3 consists of 15 residues. V was shortened by 5 bases and J by 0 bases, with 11 bases between the two germline ends. Germline V CDR1 and CDR2: SGHTA, FQGTGA. The CDR3 sequence: CASSPDRSSYNEQFF. In nucleotides, the CDR3 is TGTGCCAGCAGCCCAGACAGAAGCTCCTACAATGAGCAGTTCTTC.

The table lists this clonotype with many counts. V and J are TRBV7-6 and TRBJ2-5; D possibly corresponds to TRBD1 (6 bases). The germline V gene has CDR1 SGHVS and CDR2 FNYEAQ. V lost 5 bases and J lost 4, with 14 bases in between. The CDR3 length is 14 residues. CDR3 sequence: CASSVSQGRETQYF. CDR3 in DNA: TGTGCCAGCAGCGTGAGTCAGGGGAGAGAGACCCAGTACTTC. Full variable domain (missing parts from reference TRBV7-6 and TRBJ2-5): GAGVSQSPRYKVTKRGQDVALRCDPISGHVSLYWYRQALGQGPEFLTYFNYEAQQDKSGLPNDRFSAERPEGSISTLTIQRTEQRDSAMYRCASSVSQGRETQYFGPGTRLLVL.

The chain has TRBV7-2 and TRBJ1-3, with D possibly matching TRBD1 (6 bases). The CDR3 has 15 residues. CDR1 and CDR2 from the germline V gene are SGHTA and FQGNSA. V was shortened by 0 bases and J by 7 bases, with 13 bases between the two germline ends. Here the CDR3 DNA reads TGTGCCAGCAGCTTAGCGGGGGGCGGAAGGAACACCATATATTTT. Its translation: CASSLAGGGRNTIYF. Full variable domain (rest looked up from reference TRBV7-2 and TRBJ1-3): GAGVSQSPSNKVTEKGKDVELRCDPISGHTALYWYRQSLGQGLEFLIYFQGNSAPDKSGLPSDRFSAERTGGSVSTLTIQRTQQEDSAVYLCASSLAGGGRNTIYFGEGSWLTVV.

This CDR3 reads CASTLRGFQNTGELFF. CDR3 in DNA: TGTGCCAGTACCCTAAGGGGGTTCCAGAACACCGGGGAGCTGTTTTTT. J is TRBJ2-2 and V is TRBV19, with D tentatively TRBD1 (6 bases). Trimming stripped 7 bases from V and 1 base from J, with 16 bases between. The CDR3 consists of 16 residues. Germline lookup yields CDR1 LNHDA and CDR2 SQIVND (reference sequence).

This chain joins TRBV7-3 and TRBJ2-1; possibly TRBD2 for D (6 bases). Germline CDR1 reads SGHTA; CDR2 reads FQGTGA. V was pared by 2 bases and J by 5 bases, with 13 bases between. CDR3 length equals 15 residues. The CDR3 region has the DNA TGTGCCAGCAGCTTATTTGAGACTAGGCACAATGAGCAGTTCTTC. This codes for CASSLFETRHNEQFF.

The chain uses TRBV7-6 and TRBJ1-1, with a possible D match to TRBD1 (5 bases). CDR3 length equals 16 residues. Germline V gene data show CDR1 as SGHVS and CDR2 as FNYEAQ. Trimming pared 5 bases from V and 0 bases from J, leaving 16 bases between. In nucleotides, the CDR3 is TGTGCCAGCAGCGAGGGGCGGAGTCACATGAACACTGAAGCTTTCTTT. It codes for CASSEGRSHMNTEAFF.

The V gene is TRBV7-2, the J gene TRBJ2-1, with 10 bases that match TRBD2. This CDR3 is built from 18 residues. Germline CDR1 SGHTA, CDR2 FQGNSA. V shed 2 bases and J 6 bases; nucleotides not matched to a gene: 13. CDR3 DNA sequence: TGTGCCAGCAGCTTATCGGCGATCGGAGCGGGAGGGAGCAATGAGCAGTTCTTC. It yields the protein CASSLSAIGAGGSNEQFF.

The CDR3 DNA is TGTGCCAGCAGCTTAGAAACACAAGGCTCCAAGCAGTACTTC. As protein: CASSLETQGSKQYF. V and J are TRBV11-2 and TRBJ2-7; D remains unclear. The V and J ends lost 0 bases and 8 bases respectively, with 14 bases between them. Per the germline V gene, CDR1 is SGHAT and CDR2 is FQNNGV. This CDR3 region has 14 residues.

Regarding this clonotype: One junction end disagrees with the germline gene, perhaps due to a read error. The chain links TRBV7-7 to TRBJ2-1, with TRBD2 identical over 14 bases. CDR1 and CDR2 from the germline V gene are SSHAT and FNYEAQ (reference sequence). This CDR3 comprises 15 residues. CDR3 bases: TGTGCTAGCAGCTTGGGACTAGCGGGAGACAATGAGCAGTTCTTC. Amino acids: CASSLGLAGDNEQFF.

The chain recombines TRBV6-1 with TRBJ2-7, with D maybe TRBD1 (6 bases). CDR1 MNHNS and CDR2 SASEGT come from the germline V gene. The CDR3 runs to 14 residues. The V end was cut by 6 bases, the J end by 3 bases, with 15 bases between. CDR3 coding DNA: TGTGCCAGCAGGCGGGCCGGGACAAACTACGAGCAGTACTTC. Its protein product is CASRRAGTNYEQYF.

The chain has TRBV4-2 and TRBJ2-2, with D tentatively TRBD2 (6 bases). In germline, CDR1 is LGHNA, CDR2 YNFKEQ. Trimming left V 0 bases short and J 1 base short, with 9 bases between. The CDR3 extends over 16 amino acids. CDR3 nucleotides: TGTGCCAGCAGCCAAGACCGAGCGGGGAACACCGGGGAGCTGTTTTTT. Its protein product is CASSQDRAGNTGELFF.

This clonotype has only one observation. Here the CDR3 DNA reads TGTGCCAGCAGCTTAGCGCGGGGGGTTGTGCGCACTGAAGCTTTCTTT. It specifies CASSLARGVVRTEAFF. The V call is TRBV7-8, the J call TRBJ1-1, with a possible D match to TRBD1 (5 bases). V lost 0 bases to trimming and J lost 4 bases, with 15 bases between them. The germline CDR1 and CDR2 sequences are SGHVS and FQNEAQ. The CDR3 has 16 residues.

In the case of this clonotype: A clone one base away is much larger, so this may be a read error. This chain joins TRBV7-2 and TRBJ2-7, with 13 bases identical to TRBD2. The CDR3 consists of 14 residues. Germline lookup yields CDR1 SGHTA and CDR2 FQGNSA. V lost 5 bases, J lost 11 bases, and 9 bases stayed unmatched. The CDR3 DNA reads TGTGCCAGCAGCCCTGGACTAGCGGGAGCCGGGAAGTACTTC. Its protein is CASSPGLAGAGKYF.